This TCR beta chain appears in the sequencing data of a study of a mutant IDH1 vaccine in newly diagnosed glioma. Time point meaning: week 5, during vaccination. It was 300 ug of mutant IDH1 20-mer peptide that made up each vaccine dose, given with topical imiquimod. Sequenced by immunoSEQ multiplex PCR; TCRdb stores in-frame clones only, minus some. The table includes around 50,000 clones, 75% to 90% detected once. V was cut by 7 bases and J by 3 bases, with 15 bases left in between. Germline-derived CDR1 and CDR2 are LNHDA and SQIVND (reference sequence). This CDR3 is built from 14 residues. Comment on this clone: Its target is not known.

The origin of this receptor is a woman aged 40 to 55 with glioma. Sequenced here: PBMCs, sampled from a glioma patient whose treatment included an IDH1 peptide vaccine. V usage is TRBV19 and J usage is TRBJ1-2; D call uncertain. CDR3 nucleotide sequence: TGTGCCAGTACTCCCCGGACCCTCGACTATGGCTACACCTTC. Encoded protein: CASTPRTLDYGYTF.